The 20 T cell receptor beta chains listed next were all sequenced from one sample in a study of cytomegalovirus exposure and HLA in healthy donors. 60 Vbeta and 13 Jbeta primers were used in PCR. The table came from immunoSEQ multiplex PCR; TCRdb's copy has only in-frame clones and leaves some out. The table lists under 200,000 clones, around 78% of them singletons. Sequencing input: PBMCs. The receptors were gathered from a middle-aged man in good health and CMV-seronegative.

This sequence joins TRBV6-1 and TRBJ2-7; 12 nucleotides match TRBD2. CDR3 length equals 14 residues. Trimming took 7 bases from V and 3 from J; bases not matched to a gene: 4. Germline V gene data show CDR1 as MNHNS and CDR2 as SASEGT. Here the CDR3 DNA reads TGTGCCAGCACCCTAGCGGGAGGGAACTACGAGCAGTACTTC. As protein: CASTLAGGNYEQYF.

The V call is TRBV6-1, the J call TRBJ1-6, with 10 positions matching TRBD1. Per germline, CDR1 MNHNS and CDR2 SASEGT. The CDR3 loop spans 16 amino acids. J gave up 8 bases and V 1 base, and 5 bases lay outside the gene matches. The CDR3 bases are TGTGCCAGCAGTGAAGTGGGACAGGGGTTGGATTCACCCCTCCACTTT. Protein product: CASSEVGQGLDSPLHF.

The chain has TRBV7-3 and TRBJ2-5; weak D call: TRBD2 (6 bases). Germline CDR1 reads SGHTA; CDR2 reads FQGTGA. Trimming cost V 5 bases and J 1 base, with 14 bases left between them. This CDR3 has 15 residues. CDR3: CASSARLGPQETQYF. DNA of the CDR3: TGTGCCAGCAGCGCCCGACTAGGTCCCCAAGAGACCCAGTACTTC.

In this sample, this clone turned up once. This chain connects TRBV6-1 to TRBJ2-4; 9 positions agree with TRBD1. Germline lookup yields CDR1 MNHNS and CDR2 SASEGT. The ends lost 2 bases at V and 7 bases at J; junction bases unmatched: 9. The CDR3 is 16 amino acids. The CDR3 is CASSETSGTGRNIQYF. CDR3 DNA: TGTGCCAGCAGTGAAACGAGCGGGACAGGGCGGAACATTCAGTACTTC.

The rearrangement joins TRBV4-1 to TRBJ1-2, with a possible D match to TRBD1 (5 bases). The V end lost 1 base, the J end lost 7 bases, and 13 bases lay between the germline ends. The CDR3 runs to 14 residues. CDR1 and CDR2 (germline): MGHRA, YSYEKL. CDR3 sequence: CASSQVAGWGGYTF. DNA of the CDR3: TGCGCCAGCAGCCAAGTCGCAGGGTGGGGTGGCTACACCTTC.

This sequence joins TRBV28 and TRBJ2-7, with D maybe TRBD2 (6 bases). Germline V lookup: CDR1 MDHEN, CDR2 SYDVKM. Trimming cost V 6 bases and J 4 bases, with 19 bases left between them. This CDR3 spans 15 amino acids. This CDR3 is CASSSPSGGYYEQYV. The CDR3 DNA is TGTGCCAGCAGCTCCCCTTCCGGGGGATATTACGAGCAGTACGTC.

The CDR3 DNA reads TGTGCCAGCAGCCCCGGGGGTGGTGGTGAGCAGTTCTTC. It encodes CASSPGGGGEQFF. The chain carries TRBV6-5 and TRBJ2-1; D perhaps matches TRBD2 (6 bases). V was shortened by 6 bases and J by 9 bases, with 15 bases between the two germline ends. CDR1 is MNHEY and CDR2 is SVGAGI in the germline V gene. This CDR3 comprises 13 residues.

This clone was picked up a small number of times. The chain combines TRBV28 with TRBJ2-7, with 8 positions matching TRBD2. The CDR3 has 13 amino acids. Germline assignment: CDR1 MDHEN and CDR2 SYDVKM. V shed 7 bases, J shed 1 base, and the junction held 3 bases outside the gene matches. The CDR3 DNA reads TGTGCCAGCAACCTAGCGGGTTCCTACGAGCAGTACGTC. Translation: CASNLAGSYEQYV.

The chain employs TRBV27 and TRBJ1-2; possibly TRBD1 for D (5 bases). The CDR3 sequence is 13 residues long. Germline CDR1 is MNHEY and CDR2 is SMNVEV (reference sequence). Between the trimmed V and J ends, which lost 4 bases and 5 bases, there was a span of 11 bases. The CDR3 loop reads CASSSLDRYGYTF. The CDR3, as DNA: TGTGCCAGCAGTTCGCTCGACAGATATGGCTACACCTTC.

This chain links TRBV6-5 with TRBJ2-7; no reliable D call. The germline V and J ends were trimmed by 6 bases and 4 bases, with 13 bases remaining between them. The CDR3 consists of 13 residues. In germline, CDR1 is MNHEY, CDR2 SVGAGI. The CDR3 here is CASSLWSGYEQYF. Here the CDR3 DNA reads TGTGCCAGCAGCTTGTGGAGTGGGTACGAGCAGTACTTC.

The chain uses TRBV27 and TRBJ2-7, with D uncertain. The CDR3 has 14 amino acids. Germline V lookup: CDR1 MNHEY, CDR2 SMNVEV (reference sequence). V lost 4 bases, J lost 0 bases, and 10 bases lay in between. The CDR3 reads CASSSPFSSYEQYF. CDR3 nucleotide sequence: TGTGCCAGCAGTTCCCCCTTCAGCTCCTACGAGCAGTACTTC.

The V call is TRBV9, the J call TRBJ1-4; the D gene is possibly TRBD1 (6 bases). The germline CDR1 and CDR2 sequences are SGDLS and YYNGEE. Trimming took 0 bases from V and 7 from J, leaving 13 bases between them. The CDR3 runs to 15 residues. The CDR3 DNA is TGTGCCAGCAGCGTAGTGGGGACACGGAGTGAAAAACTGTTTTTT. Its protein product is CASSVVGTRSEKLFF.

This chain uses TRBV7-2 with TRBJ1-1, with unresolved D. The V end was cut by 1 base, the J end by 9 bases, with 15 bases between. Per the germline V gene, CDR1 is SGHTA and CDR2 is FQGNSA. This CDR3 spans 14 amino acids. CDR3 loop: CASSLDLWENQAFF. The CDR3 coding sequence is TGTGCCAGCAGCTTAGATCTATGGGAGAACCAAGCTTTCTTT. The full variable domain, its missing parts supplied by reference TRBV7-2 and TRBJ1-1, is GAGVSQSPSNKVTEKGKDVELRCDPISGHTALYWYRQSLGQGLEFLIYFQGNSAPDKSGLPSDRFSAERTGGSVSTLTIQRTQQEDSAVYLCASSLDLWENQAFFGQGTRLTVV.

V and J are TRBV10-3 and TRBJ2-4, with 9 bases matching TRBD1. The CDR3 length is 13 residues. V shed 5 bases and J 7 bases; nucleotides not matched to a gene: 3. CDR1 and CDR2 (germline): ENHRY, SYGVKD. The CDR3 reads CAISTGGGNIQYF. The DNA for the CDR3 is TGTGCCATCAGTACAGGGGGCGGGAACATTCAGTACTTC.

This chain links TRBV6-1 with TRBJ1-2; 7 nucleotides align to TRBD1. The CDR3 spans 14 residues. Germline loops: CDR1 MNHNS, CDR2 SASEGT. V was clipped by 5 bases and J by 7 bases; unmatched bases: 10. In DNA, the CDR3 is TGTGCCAGCAGTTCCTTAACAGGGGCGGGTGGCTACACCTTC. Translated, it gives CASSSLTGAGGYTF.

The V call is TRBV30, the J call TRBJ2-1, with 7 bases identical to TRBD2. Germline CDR1 is GTSNPN and CDR2 is SVGIG (reference sequence). J gave up 9 bases and V 2 bases, and 13 bases lay outside the gene matches. The CDR3 is 15 residues long. In DNA, the CDR3 is TGTGCCTGGAGTACCCAGGGAGGGTCAGCGGCTGAGCAGTTCTTC. The encoded protein is CAWSTQGGSAAEQFF.

The rearrangement links TRBV28 to TRBJ2-5; D gene ambiguous. V lost 4 bases and J 4 bases, leaving 4 bases between the germline ends. This CDR3 is 11 amino acids long. Per the germline V gene, CDR1 is MDHEN and CDR2 is SYDVKM. The CDR3 sequence: CASSSGETQYF. CDR3 nucleotide sequence: TGTGCCAGCAGTTCAGGAGAGACCCAGTACTTC. The complete variable domain, with remaining parts taken from reference TRBV28 and TRBJ2-5, reads DVKVTQSSRYLVKRTGEKVFLECVQDMDHENMFWYRQDPGLGLRLIYFSYDVKMKEKGDIPEGYSVSREKKERFSLILESASTNQTSMYLCASSSGETQYFGPGTRLLVL.

V and J are TRBV29-1 and TRBJ2-3, with D uncertain. From germline, CDR1 is SQVTM and CDR2 ANQGSEA. CDR3 length equals 12 residues. Trimming stripped 3 bases from V and 0 bases from J, with 4 bases between. Here the CDR3 DNA reads TGCAGCGTTGATCCTAGCACAGATACGCAGTATTTT. Translation: CSVDPSTDTQYF.

The chain uses TRBV6-1 and TRBJ1-1; D gene ambiguous. CDR1 MNHNS and CDR2 SASEGT come from the germline V gene. Trimming left V 1 base short and J 3 bases short, with 6 bases between. This CDR3 region has 13 residues. The CDR3 DNA sequence: TGTGCCAGCAGTGAAGGGCTGTACACTGAAGCTTTCTTT. The encoded protein is CASSEGLYTEAFF.

The chain combines TRBV19 with TRBJ2-5, with 7 bases aligning to TRBD1. V lost 6 bases, J lost 1 base, and 8 bases stayed unmatched. This CDR3 is 15 amino acids long. Germline loops: CDR1 LNHDA, CDR2 SQIVND (reference sequence). Here the CDR3 reads CASRATGLGQETQYF. CDR3 bases: TGTGCCAGTAGGGCGACAGGGTTGGGCCAAGAGACCCAGTACTTC.